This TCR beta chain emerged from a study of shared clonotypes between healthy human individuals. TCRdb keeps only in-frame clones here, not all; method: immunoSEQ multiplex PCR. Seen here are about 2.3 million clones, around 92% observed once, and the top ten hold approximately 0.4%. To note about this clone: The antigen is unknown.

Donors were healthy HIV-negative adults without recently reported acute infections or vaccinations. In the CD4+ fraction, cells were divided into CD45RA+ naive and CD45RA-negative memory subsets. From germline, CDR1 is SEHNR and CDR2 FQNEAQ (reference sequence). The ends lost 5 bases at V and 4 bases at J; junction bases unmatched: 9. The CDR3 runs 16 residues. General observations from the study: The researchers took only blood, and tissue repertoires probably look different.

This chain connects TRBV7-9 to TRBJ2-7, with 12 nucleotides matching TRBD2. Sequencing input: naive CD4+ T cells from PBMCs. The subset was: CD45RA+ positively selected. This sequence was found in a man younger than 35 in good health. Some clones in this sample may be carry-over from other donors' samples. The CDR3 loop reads CASSARTSGISYEQYF. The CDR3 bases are TGTGCCAGCAGCGCCCGGACTAGCGGGATTTCGTACGAGCAGTACTTC.